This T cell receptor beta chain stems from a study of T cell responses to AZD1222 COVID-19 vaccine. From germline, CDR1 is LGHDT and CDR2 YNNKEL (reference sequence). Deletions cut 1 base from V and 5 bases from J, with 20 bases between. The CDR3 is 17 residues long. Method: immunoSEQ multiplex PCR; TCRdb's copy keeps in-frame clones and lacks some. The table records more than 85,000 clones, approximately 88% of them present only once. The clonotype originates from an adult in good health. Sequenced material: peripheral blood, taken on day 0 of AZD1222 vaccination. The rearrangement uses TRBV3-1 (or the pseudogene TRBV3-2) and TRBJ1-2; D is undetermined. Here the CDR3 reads CASSQVGRNLGAYGYTF. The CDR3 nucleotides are TGTGCCAGCAGCCAAGTGGGCAGGAACCTGGGAGCGTATGGCTACACCTTC.